Listed here are 13 T cell receptor beta chains from one sample, sequenced in a study of T cell changes during pregnancy in multiple sclerosis. TCRdb's copy holds only in-frame clones and misses some; the assay was immunoSEQ multiplex PCR. The sample shows 75,000 to 100,000 clones, 92% of them seen only once. The sequenced sample was peripheral blood, obtained after pregnancy. The receptors here all came from a female donor in good health, enrolled as a control in a pregnancy study.

This clone has only one observation. The rearrangement links TRBV6-5 to TRBJ1-5; the D gene is possibly TRBD1 (5 bases). The CDR3 has 14 residues. Germline loops: CDR1 MNHEY, CDR2 SVGAGI. V lost 8 bases, J lost 5 bases, and 16 bases lay in between. Here the CDR3 reads CASARSAGDQPQHF. DNA for the CDR3: TGTGCCAGCGCCAGGTCGGCGGGGGATCAGCCCCAGCATTTT.

This chain links TRBV4-1 with TRBJ2-7; TRBD2 is a possible D gene (5 bases). Between the trimmed V and J ends, which lost 3 bases and 2 bases, there was a span of 14 bases. The CDR3 length is 15 residues. Germline CDR1 and CDR2: MGHRA and YSYEKL. The CDR3: CASSQGFGEAYEQYF. The CDR3 region has the DNA TGCGCCAGCAGCCAGGGTTTCGGGGAAGCCTACGAGCAGTACTTC.

The chain joins TRBV9 to TRBJ1-5, with D hard to call. Germline assignment: CDR1 SGDLS and CDR2 YYNGEE. V lost 6 bases and J lost 4, with 8 bases in between. The CDR3 has 12 residues. This CDR3 reads CASNAGNQPQHF. Written as DNA, the CDR3 is TGTGCCAGCAACGCGGGTAATCAGCCCCAGCATTTT.

The chain links TRBV6-4 to TRBJ2-7; 11 nucleotides align to TRBD2. Germline V gene sequence: CDR1 MRHNA, CDR2 SNTAGT. V trimming: 3 bases; J trimming: 7 bases; junction bases outside the gene matches: 8. The CDR3 contains 15 residues. Here the CDR3 reads CASSEGLAVLGEQYF. CDR3 DNA sequence: TGTGCCAGCAGTGAGGGACTAGCGGTCCTTGGGGAGCAGTACTTC.

The genes are TRBV5-6 and TRBJ1-2; D is uncertain. With 2 bases removed from V and 4 bases from J, the gap between germline ends came to 15 bases. CDR1 is SGHDT, CDR2 YYEEEE, per germline. CDR3 size: 15 residues. The CDR3 sequence: CASSLWDRGSYGYTF. The CDR3 DNA sequence: TGTGCCAGCAGCTTATGGGATAGAGGGTCCTATGGCTACACCTTC.

The chain couples TRBV27 to TRBJ1-1, with D possibly TRBD1 on 5 matching bases. The ends were cut back, 5 bases at V and 7 bases at J, with 20 bases in the middle. Germline V gene lookup returns CDR1 MNHEY and CDR2 SMNVEV (reference sequence). The CDR3 sequence is 15 residues long. CDR3 sequence: CASSPQVSRVGEAFF. DNA for the CDR3: TGTGCCAGCAGTCCCCAGGTTAGCAGGGTAGGTGAAGCTTTCTTT.

J is TRBJ2-1 and V is TRBV5-4; 7 bases are a match to TRBD1. CDR3 length: 17 amino acids. J was trimmed by 1 base and V by 1 base; bases with no gene match: 8. Germline-derived CDR1 and CDR2 are SGHNT and YYREEE (reference sequence). The CDR3 DNA reads as TGTGCCAGCAGCTTGACCGGTAGACAGGGATCCTACAATGAGCAGTTCTTC. It specifies CASSLTGRQGSYNEQFF.

The chain combines TRBV29-1 with TRBJ2-5; D might be TRBD1 (6 bases). V lost 7 bases and J lost 5, with 17 bases in between. This CDR3 spans 13 amino acids. The germline CDR1 and CDR2 sequences are SQVTM and ANQGSEA. The CDR3 region is CSARQDLGETQYF. In DNA form, the CDR3 reads TGCAGCGCACGACAGGACCTTGGGGAGACCCAGTACTTC.

This chain joins TRBV4-1 and TRBJ2-4, with a possible D match to TRBD2 (5 bases). In germline, CDR1 is MGHRA, CDR2 YSYEKL. V was shortened by 4 bases and J by 8 bases, with 18 bases between the two germline ends. The CDR3 has 15 residues. The CDR3 region has the DNA TGCGCCAGCAGCCCGACCCTCGGGGTTGGGGACATTCAGTACTTC. This codes for CASSPTLGVGDIQYF.

This clone was observed a handful of times. V usage is TRBV9 and J usage is TRBJ1-5, with 8 nucleotides matching TRBD1. CDR3 size: 15 residues. CDR1 is SGDLS, CDR2 YYNGEE, per germline. J was trimmed by 6 bases and V by 4 bases; bases with no gene match: 9. In DNA, the CDR3 is TGTGCCAGCAGCCCGGCTTCAGGGGGCCTTCAGCCCCAGCATTTT. Residues: CASSPASGGLQPQHF.

This chain links TRBV6-5 with TRBJ2-7; 10 bases fit TRBD1. Germline-derived CDR1 and CDR2 are MNHEY and SVGAGI. This CDR3 region has 15 residues. With V trimmed by 3 bases and J by 0 bases, 2 bases remained unmatched. The CDR3 nucleotides are TGTGCCAGCAGTTATGGGACAGGGGCCTCCTACGAGCAGTACTTC. Its translation is CASSYGTGASYEQYF.

A word on this clone: The same CDR3 arises from other DNA sequences in this sample as well. This chain links TRBV6-5 with TRBJ2-5; tentatively, D is TRBD2 (6 bases). The CDR3 is made up of 14 amino acids. The V gene's germline CDR1 is MNHEY and CDR2 SVGAGI. V lost 0 bases to trimming and J lost 5 bases, with 10 bases between them. The CDR3 here is CASSYSGSGETQYF. The CDR3 nucleotides read TGTGCCAGCAGTTACTCGGGCAGCGGGGAGACCCAGTACTTC.

This clone was seen only once. This chain uses TRBV29-1 with TRBJ2-3, with 7 nucleotides matching TRBD1. The germline gives CDR1 SQVTM, CDR2 ANQGSEA. Trimming removed 6 bases from V and 0 bases from J; junction bases left unmatched: 3. The length of the CDR3 is 13 residues. The CDR3 is CSVRQGSTDTQYF. CDR3 nucleotides: TGCAGCGTCCGACAGGGAAGCACAGATACGCAGTATTTT.